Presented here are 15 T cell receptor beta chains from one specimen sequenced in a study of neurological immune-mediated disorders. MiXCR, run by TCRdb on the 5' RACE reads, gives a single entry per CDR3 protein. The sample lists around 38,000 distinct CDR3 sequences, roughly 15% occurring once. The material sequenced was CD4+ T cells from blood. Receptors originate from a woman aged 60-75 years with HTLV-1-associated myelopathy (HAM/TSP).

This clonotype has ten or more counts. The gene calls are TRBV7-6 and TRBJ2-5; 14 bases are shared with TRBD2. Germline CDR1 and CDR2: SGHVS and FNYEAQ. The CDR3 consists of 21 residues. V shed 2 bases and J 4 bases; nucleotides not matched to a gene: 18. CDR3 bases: TGTGCCAGCAGCTTAAGCCATCCGCCCCGACTAGCGGGGGGGCCGAGAGAGACCCAGTACTTC. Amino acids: CASSLSHPPRLAGGPRETQYF.

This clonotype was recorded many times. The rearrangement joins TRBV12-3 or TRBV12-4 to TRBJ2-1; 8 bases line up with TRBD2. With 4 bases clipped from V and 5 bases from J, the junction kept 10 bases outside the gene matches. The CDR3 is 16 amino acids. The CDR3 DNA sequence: TGTGCCAGCAGTTACCGATGGGTAGCGGGGAACAATGAGCAGTTCTTC. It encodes CASSYRWVAGNNEQFF.

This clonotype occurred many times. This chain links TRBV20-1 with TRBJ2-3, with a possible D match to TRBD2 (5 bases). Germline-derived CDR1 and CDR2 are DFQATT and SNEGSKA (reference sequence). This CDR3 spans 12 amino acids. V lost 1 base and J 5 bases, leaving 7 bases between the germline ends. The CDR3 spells CSARVGGDTQYF. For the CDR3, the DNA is TGCAGTGCTAGAGTAGGAGGAGATACGCAGTATTTT.

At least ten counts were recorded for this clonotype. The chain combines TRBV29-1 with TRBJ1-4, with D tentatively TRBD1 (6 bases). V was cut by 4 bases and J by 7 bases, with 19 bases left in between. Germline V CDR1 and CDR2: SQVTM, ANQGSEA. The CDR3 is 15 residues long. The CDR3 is CSVGVLGTSTEKLFF. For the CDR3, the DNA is TGCAGCGTTGGGGTCCTCGGGACAAGCACTGAAAAACTGTTTTTT.

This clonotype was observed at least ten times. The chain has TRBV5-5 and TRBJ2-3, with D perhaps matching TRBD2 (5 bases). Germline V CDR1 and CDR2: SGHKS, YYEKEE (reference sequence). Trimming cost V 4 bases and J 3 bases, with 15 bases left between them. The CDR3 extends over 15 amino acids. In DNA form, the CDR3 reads TGTGCCAGCAGCCGATCGACCGGGGATACAGATACGCAGTATTTT. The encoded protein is CASSRSTGDTDTQYF.

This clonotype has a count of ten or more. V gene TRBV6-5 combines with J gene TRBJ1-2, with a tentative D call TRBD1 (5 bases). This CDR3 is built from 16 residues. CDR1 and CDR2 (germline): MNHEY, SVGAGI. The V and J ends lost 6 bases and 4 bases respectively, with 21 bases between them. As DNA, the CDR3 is TGTGCCAGCAGCAAAGCCGCAGGGCTCTCAGGCTATGGCTACACCTTC. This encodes CASSKAAGLSGYGYTF.

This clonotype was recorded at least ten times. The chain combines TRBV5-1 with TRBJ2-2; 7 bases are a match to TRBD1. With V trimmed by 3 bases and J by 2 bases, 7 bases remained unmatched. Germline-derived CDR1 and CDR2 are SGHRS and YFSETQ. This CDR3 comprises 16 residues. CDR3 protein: CASSSLGQLNTGELFF. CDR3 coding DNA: TGCGCCAGCAGCTCGTTGGGACAGCTCAACACCGGGGAGCTGTTTTTT. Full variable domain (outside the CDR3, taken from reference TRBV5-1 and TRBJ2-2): KAGVTQTPRYLIKTRGQQVTLSCSPISGHRSVSWYQQTPGQGLQFLFEYFSETQRNKGNFPGRFSGRQFSNSRSEMNVSTLELGDSALYLCASSSLGQLNTGELFFGEGSRLTVL.

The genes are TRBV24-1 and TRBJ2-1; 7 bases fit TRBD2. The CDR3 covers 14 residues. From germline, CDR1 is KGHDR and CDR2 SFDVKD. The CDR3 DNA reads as TGTGGGCCATCAGGCGGGAGAACTTGCAATGAGCAGTTCTTC. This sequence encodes CGPSGGRTCNEQFF.

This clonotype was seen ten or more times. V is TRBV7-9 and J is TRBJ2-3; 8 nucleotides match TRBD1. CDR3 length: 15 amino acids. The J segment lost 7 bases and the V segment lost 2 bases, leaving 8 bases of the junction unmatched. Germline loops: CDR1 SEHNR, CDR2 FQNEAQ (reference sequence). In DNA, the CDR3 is TGTGCCAGCAGCTTACCTAGGACAGGGAGGAATACGCAGTATTTT. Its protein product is CASSLPRTGRNTQYF.

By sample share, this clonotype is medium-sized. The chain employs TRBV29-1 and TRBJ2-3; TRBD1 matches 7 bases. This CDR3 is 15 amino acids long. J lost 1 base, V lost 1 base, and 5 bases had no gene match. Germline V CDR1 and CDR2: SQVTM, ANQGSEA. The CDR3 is CSVEGTGVGTDTQYF. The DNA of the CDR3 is TGCAGCGTTGAAGGTACAGGGGTTGGCACAGATACGCAGTATTTT.

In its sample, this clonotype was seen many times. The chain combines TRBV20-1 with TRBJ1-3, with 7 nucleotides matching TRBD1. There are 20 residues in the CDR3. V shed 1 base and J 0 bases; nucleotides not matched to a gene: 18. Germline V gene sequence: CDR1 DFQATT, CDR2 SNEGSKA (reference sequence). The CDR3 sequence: CSARVQGHGDSSSSGNTIYF. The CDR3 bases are TGCAGTGCTAGAGTTCAAGGTCATGGGGACAGTTCCTCCTCTGGAAACACCATATATTTT.

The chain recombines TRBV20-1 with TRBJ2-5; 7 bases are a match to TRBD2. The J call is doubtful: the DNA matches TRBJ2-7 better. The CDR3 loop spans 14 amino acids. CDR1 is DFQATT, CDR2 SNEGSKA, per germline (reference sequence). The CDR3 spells CSARGSGAESEQYF. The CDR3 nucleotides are TGCAGTGCTAGAGGCAGCGGGGCAGAAAGCGAGCAGTACTTC.

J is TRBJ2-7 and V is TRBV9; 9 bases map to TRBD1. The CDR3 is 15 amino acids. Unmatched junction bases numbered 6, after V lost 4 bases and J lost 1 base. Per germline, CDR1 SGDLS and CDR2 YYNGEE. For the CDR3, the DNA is TGTGCCAGCAGCACACAAGGGACAGGGTCCTACGAGCAGTACTTC. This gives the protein CASSTQGTGSYEQYF.

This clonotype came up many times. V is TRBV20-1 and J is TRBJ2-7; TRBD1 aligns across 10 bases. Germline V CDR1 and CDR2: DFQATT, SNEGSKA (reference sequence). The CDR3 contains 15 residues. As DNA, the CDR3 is TGCAGCTCCCACGTGGGGACAGGGGCAACCTACGAGCAGTACTTC. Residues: CSSHVGTGATYEQYF.

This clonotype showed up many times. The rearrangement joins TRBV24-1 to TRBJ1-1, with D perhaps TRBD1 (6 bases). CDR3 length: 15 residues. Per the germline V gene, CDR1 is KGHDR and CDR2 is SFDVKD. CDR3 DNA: TGTGTCACACTCCTATTCGGACAGATGAACACTGAAGCTTTCTTT. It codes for CVTLLFGQMNTEAFF.